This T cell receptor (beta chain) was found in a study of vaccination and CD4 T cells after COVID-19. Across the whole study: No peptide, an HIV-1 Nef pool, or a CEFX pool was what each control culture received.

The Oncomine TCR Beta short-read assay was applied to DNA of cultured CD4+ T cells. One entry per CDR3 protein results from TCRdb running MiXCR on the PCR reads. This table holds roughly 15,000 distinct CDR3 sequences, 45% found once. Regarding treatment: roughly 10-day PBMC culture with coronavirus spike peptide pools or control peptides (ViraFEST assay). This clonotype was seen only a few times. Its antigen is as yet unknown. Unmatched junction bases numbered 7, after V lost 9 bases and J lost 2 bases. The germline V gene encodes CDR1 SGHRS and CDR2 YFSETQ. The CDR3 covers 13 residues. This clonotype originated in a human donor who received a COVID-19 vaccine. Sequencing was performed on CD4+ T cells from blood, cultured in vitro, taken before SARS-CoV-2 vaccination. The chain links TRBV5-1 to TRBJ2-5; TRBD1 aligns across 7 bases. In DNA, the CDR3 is TGCGCCACCAAGGGGGCAGAGCAAGAGACCCAGTACTTC. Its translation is CATKGAEQETQYF.